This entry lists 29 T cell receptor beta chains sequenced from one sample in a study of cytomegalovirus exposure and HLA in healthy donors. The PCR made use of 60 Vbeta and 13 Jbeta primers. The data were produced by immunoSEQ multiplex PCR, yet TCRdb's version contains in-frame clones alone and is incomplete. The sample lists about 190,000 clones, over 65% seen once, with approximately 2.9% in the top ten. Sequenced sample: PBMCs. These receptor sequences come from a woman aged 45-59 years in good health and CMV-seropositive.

The DNA for the CDR3 is TGCGCCAGCAGCCAAGATCCCCAGGGTGCGGGCTACACCTTC. Translating gives CASSQDPQGAGYTF. The V and J genes are TRBV4-1 and TRBJ1-2; D perhaps matches TRBD1 (5 bases). CDR1 and CDR2 (germline): MGHRA, YSYEKL. Trimming left V 0 bases short and J 8 bases short, with 13 bases between. The CDR3 consists of 14 residues.

This chain's CDR3 is CASSVGPIPGRQEETQYF. The CDR3 coding sequence is TGTGCCAGTAGCGTTGGCCCGATTCCAGGGAGGCAAGAAGAGACCCAGTACTTC. The rearrangement links TRBV19 to TRBJ2-5; D is possibly TRBD2 (6 bases). The CDR3 is made up of 18 amino acids. Trimming stripped 6 bases from V and 3 bases from J, with 26 bases between. Germline assignment: CDR1 LNHDA and CDR2 SQIVND (reference sequence).

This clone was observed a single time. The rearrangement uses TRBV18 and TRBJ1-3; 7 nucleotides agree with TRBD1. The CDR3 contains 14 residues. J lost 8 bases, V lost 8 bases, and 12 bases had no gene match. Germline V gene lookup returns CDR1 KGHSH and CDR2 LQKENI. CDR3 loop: CASLNRGLGDTIYF. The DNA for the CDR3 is TGTGCCAGCCTGAACAGGGGCCTAGGGGACACCATATATTTT.

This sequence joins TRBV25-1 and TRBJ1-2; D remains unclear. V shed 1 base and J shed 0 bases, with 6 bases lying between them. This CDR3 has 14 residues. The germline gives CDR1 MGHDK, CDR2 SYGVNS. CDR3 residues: CASSESGANYGYTF. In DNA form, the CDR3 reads TGTGCCAGCAGTGAATCGGGAGCTAACTATGGCTACACCTTC.

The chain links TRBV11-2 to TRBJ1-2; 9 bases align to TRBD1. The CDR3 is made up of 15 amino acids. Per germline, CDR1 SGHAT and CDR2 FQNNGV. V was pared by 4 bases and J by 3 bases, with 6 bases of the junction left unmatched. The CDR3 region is CASSSVDRGHYGYTF. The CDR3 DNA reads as TGTGCCAGCAGCTCGGTGGACAGGGGACACTATGGCTACACCTTC.

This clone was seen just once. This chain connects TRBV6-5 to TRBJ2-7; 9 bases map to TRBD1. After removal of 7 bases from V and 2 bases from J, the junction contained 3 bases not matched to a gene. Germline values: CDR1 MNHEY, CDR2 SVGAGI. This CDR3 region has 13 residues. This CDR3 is CASTRDRAYEQYF. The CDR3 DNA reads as TGTGCCAGCACCCGGGACAGGGCCTACGAGCAGTACTTC.

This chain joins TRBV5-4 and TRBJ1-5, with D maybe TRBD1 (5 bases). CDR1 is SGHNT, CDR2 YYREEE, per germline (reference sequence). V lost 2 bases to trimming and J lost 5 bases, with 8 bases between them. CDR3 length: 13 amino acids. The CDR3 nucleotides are TGTGCCAGCAGCTTAGGGGAGGATCAGCCCCAGCATTTT. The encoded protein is CASSLGEDQPQHF. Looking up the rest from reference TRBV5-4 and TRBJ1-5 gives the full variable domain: ETGVTQSPTHLIKTRGQQVTLRCSSQSGHNTVSWYQQALGQGPQFIFQYYREEENGRGNFPPRFSGLQFPNYSSELNVNALELDDSALYLCASSLGEDQPQHFGDGTRLSIL.

CDR3 DNA: TGTGCCACCTCCCAATTAGCCCCGCGGGATACGCAGTATTTT. It codes for CATSQLAPRDTQYF. The chain has TRBV6-6 and TRBJ2-3; D call uncertain. V was pared by 10 bases and J by 6 bases, with 20 bases between. The germline V gene has CDR1 MNHNY and CDR2 SVGAGI (reference sequence). CDR3 size: 14 residues.

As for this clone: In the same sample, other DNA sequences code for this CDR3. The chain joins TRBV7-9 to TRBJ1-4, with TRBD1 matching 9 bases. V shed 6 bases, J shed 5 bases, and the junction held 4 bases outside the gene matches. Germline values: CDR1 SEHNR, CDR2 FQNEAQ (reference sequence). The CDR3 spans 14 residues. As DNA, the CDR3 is TGTGCCAGCAGTTTTGGACAGGGGAATGAAAAACTGTTTTTT. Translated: CASSFGQGNEKLFF.

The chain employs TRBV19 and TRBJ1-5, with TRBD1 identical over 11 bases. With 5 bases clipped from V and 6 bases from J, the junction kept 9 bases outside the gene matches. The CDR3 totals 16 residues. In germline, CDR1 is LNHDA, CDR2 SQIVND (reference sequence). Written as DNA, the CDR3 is TGTGCCAGTAGTGGCTGGGACAGGGGGTTGGTTCAGCCCCAGCATTTT. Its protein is CASSGWDRGLVQPQHF. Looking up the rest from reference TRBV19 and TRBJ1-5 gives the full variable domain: DGGITQSPKYLFRKEGQNVTLSCEQNLNHDAMYWYRQDPGQGLRLIYYSQIVNDFQKGDIAEGYSVSREKKESFPLTVTSAQKNPTAFYLCASSGWDRGLVQPQHFGDGTRLSIL.

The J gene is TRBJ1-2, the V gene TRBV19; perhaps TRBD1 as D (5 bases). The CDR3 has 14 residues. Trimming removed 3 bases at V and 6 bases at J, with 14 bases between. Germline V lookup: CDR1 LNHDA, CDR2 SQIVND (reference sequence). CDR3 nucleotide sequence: TGTGCCAGTAGTATTGGGGCGCCAGTTGATGGCTACACCTTC. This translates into CASSIGAPVDGYTF.

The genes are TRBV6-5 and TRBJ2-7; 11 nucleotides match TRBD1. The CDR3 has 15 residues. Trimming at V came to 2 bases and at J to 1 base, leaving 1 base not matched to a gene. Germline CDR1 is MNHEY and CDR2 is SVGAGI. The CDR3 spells CASSYRDRGSYEQYF. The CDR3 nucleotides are TGTGCCAGCAGTTACAGGGACAGGGGGTCCTACGAGCAGTACTTC.

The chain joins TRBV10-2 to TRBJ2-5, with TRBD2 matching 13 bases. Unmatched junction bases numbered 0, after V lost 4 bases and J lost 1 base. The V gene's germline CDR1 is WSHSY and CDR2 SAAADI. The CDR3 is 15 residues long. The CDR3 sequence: CASSGLAGGQETQYF. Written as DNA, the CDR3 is TGCGCCAGCAGTGGACTAGCGGGGGGCCAAGAGACCCAGTACTTC.

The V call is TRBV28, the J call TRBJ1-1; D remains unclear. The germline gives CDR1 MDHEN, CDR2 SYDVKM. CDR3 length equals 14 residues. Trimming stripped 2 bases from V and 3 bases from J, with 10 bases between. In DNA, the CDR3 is TGTGCCAGCAGTTTAGTGCTCGAGTACACTGAAGCTTTCTTT. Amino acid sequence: CASSLVLEYTEAFF.

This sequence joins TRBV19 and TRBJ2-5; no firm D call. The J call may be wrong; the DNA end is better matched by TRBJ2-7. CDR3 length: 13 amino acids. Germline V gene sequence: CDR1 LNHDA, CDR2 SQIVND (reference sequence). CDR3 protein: CASSTANSYEQYF. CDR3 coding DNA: TGTGCCAGTAGTACCGCGAACTCCTACGAGCAGTACTTC.

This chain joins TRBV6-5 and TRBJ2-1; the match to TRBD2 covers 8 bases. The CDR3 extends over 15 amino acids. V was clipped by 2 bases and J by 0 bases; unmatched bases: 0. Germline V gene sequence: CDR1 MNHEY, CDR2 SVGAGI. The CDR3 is CASSYGTSSYNEQFF. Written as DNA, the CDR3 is TGTGCCAGCAGTTACGGGACTAGCTCCTACAATGAGCAGTTCTTC.

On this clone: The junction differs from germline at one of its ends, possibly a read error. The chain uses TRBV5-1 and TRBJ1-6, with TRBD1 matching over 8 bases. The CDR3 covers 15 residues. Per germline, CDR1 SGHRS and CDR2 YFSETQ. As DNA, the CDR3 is TGTGCCAGCAGCTTGCCCGGACAGGGCTATTCACCCCTCCACTTT. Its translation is CASSLPGQGYSPLHF.

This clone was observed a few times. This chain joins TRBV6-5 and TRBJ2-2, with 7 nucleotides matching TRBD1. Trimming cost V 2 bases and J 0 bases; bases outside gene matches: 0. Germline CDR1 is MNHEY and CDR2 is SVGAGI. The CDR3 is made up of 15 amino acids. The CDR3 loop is CASSYQGANTGELFF. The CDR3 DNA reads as TGTGCCAGCAGTTACCAGGGGGCGAACACCGGGGAGCTGTTTTTT.

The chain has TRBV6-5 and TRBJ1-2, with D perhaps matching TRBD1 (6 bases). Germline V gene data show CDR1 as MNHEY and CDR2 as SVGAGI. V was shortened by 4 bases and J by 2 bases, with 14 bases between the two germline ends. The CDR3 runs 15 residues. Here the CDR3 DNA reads TGTGCCAGCAGTTCCCCCGGGGGGGGCAACTATGGCTACACCTTC. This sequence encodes CASSSPGGGNYGYTF.

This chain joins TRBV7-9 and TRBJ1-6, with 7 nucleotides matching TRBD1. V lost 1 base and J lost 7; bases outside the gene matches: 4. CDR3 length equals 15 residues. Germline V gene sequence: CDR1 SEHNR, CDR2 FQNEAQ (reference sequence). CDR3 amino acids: CASSLEGARNSPLHF. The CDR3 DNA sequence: TGTGCCAGCAGCTTAGAGGGGGCTCGGAATTCACCCCTCCACTTT.

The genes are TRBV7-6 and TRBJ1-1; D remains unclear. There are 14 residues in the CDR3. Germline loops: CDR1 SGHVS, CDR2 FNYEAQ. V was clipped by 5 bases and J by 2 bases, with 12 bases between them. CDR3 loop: CASSPLGSNTEAFF. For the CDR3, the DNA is TGTGCCAGCAGCCCCTTGGGGAGTAACACTGAAGCTTTCTTT.

The CDR3 bases are TGCGCCAGCAGCCAGGAACAGGGTTATTCACCCCTCCACTTT. The encoded protein is CASSQEQGYSPLHF. V and J are TRBV4-3 and TRBJ1-6, with a possible D match to TRBD1 (6 bases). The CDR3 has 14 residues. Looked up from germline, CDR1 is LGHNA and CDR2 is YSLEER. V was clipped by 3 bases and J by 8 bases, with 11 bases between them.

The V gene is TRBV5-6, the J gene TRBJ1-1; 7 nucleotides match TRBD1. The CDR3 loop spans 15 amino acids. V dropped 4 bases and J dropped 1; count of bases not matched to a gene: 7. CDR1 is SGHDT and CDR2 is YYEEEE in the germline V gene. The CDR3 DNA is TGTGCCAGCAGCGAACAGGGGCGAAAGAACACTGAAGCTTTCTTT. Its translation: CASSEQGRKNTEAFF.

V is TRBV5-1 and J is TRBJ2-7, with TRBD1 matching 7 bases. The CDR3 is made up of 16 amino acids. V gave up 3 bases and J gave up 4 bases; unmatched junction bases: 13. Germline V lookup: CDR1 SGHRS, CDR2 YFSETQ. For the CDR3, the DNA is TGCGCCAGCAGCTCTTTGCAACCGACAGGGTTGTACGAGCAGTACTTC. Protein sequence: CASSSLQPTGLYEQYF.

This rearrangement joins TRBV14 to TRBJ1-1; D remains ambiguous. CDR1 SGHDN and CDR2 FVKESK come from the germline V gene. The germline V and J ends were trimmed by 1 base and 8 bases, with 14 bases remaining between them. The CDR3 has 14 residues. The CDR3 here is CASSQVSGSIEAFF. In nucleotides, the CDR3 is TGTGCCAGCAGCCAAGTCTCGGGTTCAATAGAAGCTTTCTTT.

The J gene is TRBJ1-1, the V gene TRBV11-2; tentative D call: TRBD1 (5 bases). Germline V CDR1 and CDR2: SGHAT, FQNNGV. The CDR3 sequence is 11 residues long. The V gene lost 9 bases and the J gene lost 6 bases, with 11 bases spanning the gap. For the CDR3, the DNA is TGTGCCAGTGGCAGGGCTTCTGAAGCTTTCTTT. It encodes CASGRASEAFF.

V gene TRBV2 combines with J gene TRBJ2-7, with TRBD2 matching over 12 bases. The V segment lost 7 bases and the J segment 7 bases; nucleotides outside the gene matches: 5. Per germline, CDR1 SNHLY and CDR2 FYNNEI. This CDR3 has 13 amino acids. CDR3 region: CASTSGGAREQYF. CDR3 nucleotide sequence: TGTGCCAGCACTAGCGGGGGGGCGAGGGAGCAGTACTTC. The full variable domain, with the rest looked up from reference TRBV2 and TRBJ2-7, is EPEVTQTPSHQVTQMGQEVILRCVPISNHLYFYWYRQILGQKVEFLVSFYNNEISEKSEIFDDQFSVERPDGSNFTLKIRSTKLEDSAMYFCASTSGGAREQYFGPGTRLTVT.

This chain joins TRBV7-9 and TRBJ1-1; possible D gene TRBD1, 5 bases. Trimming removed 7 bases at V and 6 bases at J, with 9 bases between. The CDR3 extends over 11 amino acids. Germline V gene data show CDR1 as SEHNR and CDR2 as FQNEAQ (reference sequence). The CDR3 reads CASTGIPEAFF. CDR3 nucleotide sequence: TGTGCCAGCACAGGGATCCCTGAAGCTTTCTTT.

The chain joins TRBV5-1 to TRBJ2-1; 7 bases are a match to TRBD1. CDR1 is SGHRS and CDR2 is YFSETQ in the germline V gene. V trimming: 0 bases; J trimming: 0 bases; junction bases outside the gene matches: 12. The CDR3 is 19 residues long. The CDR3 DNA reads TGCGCCAGCAGCTTGGACGGGCTCCGGGACAGCTTCTCCTACAATGAGCAGTTCTTC. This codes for CASSLDGLRDSFSYNEQFF.